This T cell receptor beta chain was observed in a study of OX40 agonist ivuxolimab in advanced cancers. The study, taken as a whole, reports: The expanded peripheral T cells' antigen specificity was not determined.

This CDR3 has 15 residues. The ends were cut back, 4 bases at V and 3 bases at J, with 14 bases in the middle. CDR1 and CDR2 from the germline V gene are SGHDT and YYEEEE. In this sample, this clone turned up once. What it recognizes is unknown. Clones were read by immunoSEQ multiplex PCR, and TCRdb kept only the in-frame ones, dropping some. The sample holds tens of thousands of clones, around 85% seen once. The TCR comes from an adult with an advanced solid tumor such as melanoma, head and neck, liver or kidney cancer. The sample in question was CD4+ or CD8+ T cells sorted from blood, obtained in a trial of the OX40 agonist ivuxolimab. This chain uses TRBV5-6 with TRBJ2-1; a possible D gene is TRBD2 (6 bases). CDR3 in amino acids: CASSPFGTLYNEQFF. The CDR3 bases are TGTGCCAGCAGCCCTTTCGGGACTCTCTACAATGAGCAGTTCTTC.